This T cell receptor beta chain was recorded in a study of cytomegalovirus exposure and HLA in healthy donors (dated by TCRdb to the late 2010s). Regarding the study in general: An earlier analysis of several hundred of the donors reported roughly 300 Gb of sequence data and 117 million unique TCR beta sequences obtained from some 170 million T cells. An early release that covered some 640 HLA-typed donors contained around 300 gigabases of sequencing data and tens of millions of unique TCR sequences. The genetic ancestry cluster associated with self-reported Caucasian donors included 81% of the roughly 390 genotyped donors. The study was designed to test whether signatures of past pathogen exposure could be identified by cataloging public T cell receptors. The T cell repertoires of 550 to 850 subjects were profiled by immunosequencing and related to cytomegalovirus serostatus. A separate validation cohort of over 95 different subjects was used in addition to the roughly 670-subject first cohort. High-throughput TCR immunosequencing, statistical association of individual TCRs with disease status, and machine learning were combined to predict cytomegalovirus infection status. To study patterns of TCR occurrence, a later analysis re-analyzed previously published TCR beta repertoires from hundreds of donors and added high-resolution HLA genotyping. Rather than drawing on any new phenotypic data, the later analysis identified candidate immune exposures from TCR beta sequences and the way those sequences occurred across donors. To decide whether each TCR beta V gene segment behaved as functional or pseudogenic, an earlier analysis of several hundred of the donors relied on high-throughput TCR beta sequencing. Alongside the repertoire data, information on donor age, sex, ethnicity and CMV serostatus was compiled. In a later genetic analysis, genome-wide SNP genotypes for about three fifths of the roughly 670 donors were used, and that subset was treated as a discovery cohort. All discovery cohort repertoires had been generated on a single sequencing platform. HLA typing covered class I and class II loci at four-digit resolution. The number of typed donors differed by locus: roughly 629-640 for A, B, C, DRB1 and DQB1; 522 for DQA1; approximately 610 for DPA1; and around 490 for DPB1. About five DR-DQ haplotypes were treated as single units for association and clustering because of strong linkage in the cohort. Among several hundred genotyped donors of the cohort, an average of around 240,000 unique TCR beta nucleotide sequences was sequenced per donor, of which about 19% were non-productive.

Library preparation was by the immunoSEQ multiplex PCR assay. The multiplex PCR relied on a mix of 60 forward primers for TCR Vbeta segments and 13 reverse primers for TCR Jbeta segments. The CDR3 region of rearranged TCR beta genes was amplified from genomic DNA with a multiplex PCR assay. The amplified TCR beta libraries were sequenced on the Illumina HiSeq System as 87-base-pair reads. Per the authors' processing: A later analysis counted about 76 million unique TCR beta chains across the 550 to 700 repertoires, and some 11 million of these chains were shared by at least two donors. To remove PCR and sequencing errors, raw reads were error-corrected and collapsed into unique sequences using a nearest-neighbor algorithm that merged closely related sequences. To assign V, D and J gene segments, CDR3 sequences were aligned to IMGT reference sequences. Each retained sequence needed at least a six-nucleotide match to both a V gene segment and a J gene segment. Rearrangements were classified as productive when the CDR3 lacked stop codons and remained in frame with V and J, and all other rearrangements were classified as non-productive. CDR3 was defined according to IMGT convention as the region running from the second conserved V-encoded cysteine to the conserved J-encoded phenylalanine. In an earlier analysis of around 600 of the donors, sequences lacking an unambiguous match to a single V gene segment were excluded. In an earlier analysis of approximately 550 of the donors, V segments were called functional above 56.7% productive rearrangements and were called segregating when the between-donor standard deviation exceeded 5%. A statistical classification framework was developed to diagnose cytomegalovirus status using the catalog of TCR beta chain sequences. In a later analysis, V and J genes were assigned by comparing TCR nucleotide sequences against IMGT/GENE-DB human TR gene sequences. In a later analysis, CDR3 sequences and most-parsimonious VDJ recombination scenarios were assigned using the TCRdist pipeline. In a later analysis, every TCR beta chain was defined by the combination of its CDR3 amino acid sequence and its V-gene family, and reads without a unique V-gene family were dropped. As a way to deal with suspected cross-contamination and a sequencing artifact, a later analysis dropped 640 or so nucleotide sequences that were highly shared and had low generation probability. In a later analysis, a clonal expansion index for each public chain was calculated from normalized within-repertoire ranks of inferred template counts. In a later analysis, generation probabilities were computed using a VDJ recombination model fitted to out-of-frame rearrangements, and the results were checked against IGoR. A later analysis scored TCR-TCR, TCR-HLA and TCR-CMV co-occurrence with hypergeometric tests, applying a repertoire-size bias correction to TCR pairs. To estimate false discovery rates, a later analysis permuted the HLA or CMV assignments 20 times. In a later analysis, co-occurring TCRs were grouped using DBSCAN, with TCRdist sequence similarity added in when clustering inside HLA-allele-positive subsets. Co-occurrence clustering excluded repertoires with fewer than 30,000 or more than 120,000 public chains, plus five with anomalous nucleotide sharing. TCRdb stores this immuneACCESS table with in-frame sequences only. Part of the clones is absent; in the studies checked, under half of the shortfall reflects unresolved V genes, and no reason is known for the rest. Clone size and the V and J calls come from that table; the DNA yielded D and trimming. The table for this sample lists 100,000 or so clones; roughly 12% of them were counted only once. The ten largest clones represent around 15% of the sample.

In total, more than 500 healthy bone marrow donors made up the cohort. All cohort members were sampled while nominally healthy, although unrecorded immune exposures were likely present. The donor was CMV seropositive and was included in the group of around 300 seropositive cohort members. A peripheral blood sample was provided by each donor, and peripheral blood mononuclear cells were used for TCR beta sequencing. The Qiagen DNeasy Blood Extraction Kit was used to extract genomic DNA from the blood cell samples. What the authors observed across the whole study: Because some donors lacked HLA typing at each locus, the association tests relied only on the typed subset. Sequencing depth was assumed to be roughly uniform across donors in the presence/absence analyses, though that assumption may not hold. A later analysis reported that several top co-occurrence clusters appeared linked to parvovirus B19, influenza, CMV and Epstein-Barr virus. In the study, approximately 160 TCR beta chains were listed as associated with cytomegalovirus. This cohort had only TCR beta chains sequenced, and the lack of alpha or paired-chain data limited which features could be detected. In a later genetic analysis, a missense DCLRE1C variant was associated with V-gene and J-gene trimming of TCR beta chains, and the association was replicated in an independent cohort. The classifier was reported to diagnose cytomegalovirus status with high specificity and sensitivity in both the original and validation cohorts. When HLA alleles, especially DR and DQ, strongly co-occurred, TCR associations were difficult to assign to individual alleles. In a later analysis, HLA-associated TCR beta chains showed more clonal expansion and lower generation probabilities than non-associated chains that were equally common. Broadly in line with IMGT annotations, most TCR beta V segments showed up in productive rearrangements about 87% or about 30% of the time in an earlier analysis of under 700 of the donors. According to the authors, the approach could potentially be generalized to other disease states and immunological phenotypes. A cluster of highly shared sequence variants was judged likely to be a technical artifact of the sequencing pipeline. Correlated functional status among segregating V segments might reflect linkage disequilibrium, but an unknown experimental factor could not be ruled out. Most TCR sequences were observed very rarely across donors, whereas some public TCRs were present in many individuals. A few of the identified cytomegalovirus-associated TCR beta chains were confirmed in vitro to be specific for cytomegalovirus antigens. According to a later analysis, most CMV-associated TCR beta chains appeared to be HLA-restricted, and the HLA associations seemed to be driven largely by CMV exposure. CMV serostatus was the only immune exposure information available for the cohort. According to a later genetic analysis, donors in an Asian-associated ancestry cluster had fewer N-insertions in productive TCRs than the approximately 630-donor mean. A later analysis found that TCR association rates varied across HLA loci, with DRB1 alleles showing the most associated TCRs and HLA-C alleles the fewest. The earlier analysis of almost 600 of the donors excluded some 16 rarely observed V segments, including chromosome 9 orphons, because counts were too low. Specific HLA alleles were associated with more than 15,000 TCR beta sequences at a false discovery rate of 0.05 in a later analysis. A further reported finding was that TCR beta sequences accurately predicted the HLA-A and HLA-B alleles for most subjects in the first cohort.

Worth noting for this clone: What antigen it recognizes has not been identified. The junction departs from the called germline gene at one end, perhaps through a read error.

The clonotype comes from a man aged 35 to 55 in good health and CMV-seropositive. Sequencing used PBMCs.

CDR3 region: CASSTGHNYGYTF. Here is the DNA: TGTGCCAGCAGTACGGGACATAACTATGGCTACACCTTC. The chain is encoded by TRBV19 joined to TRBJ1-2; 6 matching bases give a weak D call of TRBD1. The CDR3 contains 13 residues, cysteine and phenylalanine counted. Only the CDR3 region is kept as DNA, spanning 39 bases read in frame from base 1. In the germline V gene (reference sequence), CDR1 corresponds to LNHDA and CDR2 to SQIVND.